The 6 T cell receptor beta chains reported below all come from one sample, sequenced in a study of blood T cell repertoires in COVID-19. The protocol was immunoSEQ multiplex PCR, while the TCRdb copy is restricted to in-frame clones and leaves out a portion. The sample shows around 210,000 clones, 70% to 90% of them seen only once. Sequencing input: peripheral blood. Every receptor here comes from a man aged 18-30 years with active or convalescent COVID-19.

Regarding this clone: The junction departs from germline at one end; a sequencing error may be responsible. The chain carries TRBV6-1 and TRBJ1-1; D possibly corresponds to TRBD1 (6 bases). Germline CDR1 MNHNS, CDR2 SASEGT. The CDR3 totals 13 residues. The CDR3 DNA sequence: TGTGCCAGCAGGGGACATCCGAACGCTGAAGCTTTCTTT. Translation gives CASRGHPNAEAFF.

Written as DNA, the CDR3 is TGTGCCAGCAGCTTGCTAATGACTCGCGCGAACACTGAAGCTTTCTTT. Translated, it gives CASSLLMTRANTEAFF. This chain connects TRBV5-6 to TRBJ1-1; no reliable D call. Trimming left V 1 base short and J 1 base short, with 14 bases between. CDR1 and CDR2 from the germline V gene are SGHDT and YYEEEE. This CDR3 is 16 amino acids long.

V is TRBV7-6 and J is TRBJ2-7, with D tentatively TRBD2 (5 bases). Trimming cost V 4 bases and J 5 bases, with 21 bases left between them. Germline V gives CDR1 SGHVS, CDR2 FNYEAQ. This CDR3 spans 16 amino acids. CDR3 region: CASSYQEDGWVHEQYF. In nucleotides, the CDR3 is TGTGCCAGCAGCTACCAGGAGGATGGGTGGGTCCACGAGCAGTACTTC.

The genes are TRBV28 and TRBJ1-1; 10 bases match TRBD1. Germline-derived CDR1 and CDR2 are MDHEN and SYDVKM. J gave up 2 bases and V 11 bases, and 5 bases lay outside the gene matches. The CDR3 runs 13 residues. The CDR3, as DNA: TGTGCCGGACAGGGGGAAAAAAACACTGAAGCTTTCTTT. Encoded protein: CAGQGEKNTEAFF.

This chain uses TRBV5-4 with TRBJ1-1, with D uncertain. CDR3 size: 15 residues. The V gene's germline CDR1 is SGHNT and CDR2 YYREEE (reference sequence). Trimming took off 4 bases at V and 4 bases at J, with 17 bases between the two ends. In DNA form, the CDR3 reads TGTGCCAGCAGCGTTGGACGGACCGGAGGCACTGAAGCTTTCTTT. Protein sequence: CASSVGRTGGTEAFF.

The V call is TRBV30, the J call TRBJ1-5; weak D call: TRBD1 (5 bases). Germline CDR1 is GTSNPN and CDR2 is SVGIG (reference sequence). This CDR3 has 14 residues. Trimming took 5 bases from V and 0 from J, leaving 11 bases between them. The CDR3 DNA sequence: TGTGCCTGGTCGGACACTTATAGCAATCAGCCCCAGCATTTT. Protein sequence: CAWSDTYSNQPQHF.